This TCR beta chain stems from a study of shared clonotypes between healthy human individuals. Notes on the study in general: Clonotype sharing across donors was expected to vary with sequencing depth. Specimens sampled were limited to blood, with tissue repertoires likely differing.

V was clipped by 4 bases and J by 5 bases, with 13 bases between them. The germline V gene has CDR1 SGHRS and CDR2 YFSETQ. The CDR3 has 14 residues. Measured with immunoSEQ multiplex PCR; TCRdb has only the in-frame clones, and not every one. The sample shows a few hundred thousand clones, around 77% of them seen only once. A word on this clone: The antigen remains undetermined.

The sequenced sample consisted of PBMCs. The receptor was isolated from a woman aged 40 to 50 in good health. Some clones in this sample may be carry-over from other donors' samples. J is TRBJ1-5 and V is TRBV5-1; possibly TRBD1 for D (5 bases). CDR3 sequence (DNA): TGCGCCAGCAGCCTTGTGGGGGAGGATCAGCCCCAGCATTTT. Its protein product is CASSLVGEDQPQHF.